Listed below are T cell receptor beta chains from one sample, sequenced in a study of blood T cell repertoires in COVID-19. Profiled with immunoSEQ multiplex PCR; TCRdb holds only in-frame clones, not every one. The sample carries 200,000 to 250,000 clones, about 90% recorded once. What was sequenced was PBMCs or T cells enriched from blood (not recorded which). These receptors all stem from a woman aged 50 to 65 in a cohort exposed to, infected with or recovered from COVID-19 (not recorded which). Each CDR3 is given with its conserved first and last residue.

v_gene	len	CDR3aa
TRBV7-9	14	CASSPYRDTDTQYF
TRBV4-3	14	CASSQDRTAGTQYF
TRBV7-9	14	CASSPGGGADTQYF
TRBV19	14	CASGPRGIVYEQYF
TRBV30	15	CAWSVGDRENTEAFF
TRBV5-1	15	CASSRVQGTNEKLFF
TRBV19	15	CASSSPGQGIYEQYF
TRBV30	12	CAWSPDFSEQYF
TRBV28	13	CASSLTGGRGYTF
TRBV7-2	14	CASSFTGFEETQYF
TRBV19	14	CASRMSGVDYGYTF
TRBV19	15	CASSVSASGAYEQYF
TRBV5-1	13	CASGSSGEKTQYF
TRBV4-2	15	CASSQVSGDNEKLFF
TRBV9	16	CASSVAPDTSGNTIYF
TRBV2	15	CASGKGLPRADTQYF
TRBV6-1	17	CASSEGGLAGTFDTQYF
TRBV30	14	CAWSAQRGITEAFF
TRBV6-5	15	CASSYWDRDQETQYF
TRBV5-1	15	CASSGQGRPQETQYF
TRBV5-1	14	CASSLAQANEKLFF
TRBV11-1	14	CASSLALRDTEAFF
TRBV27	16	CASSLSGLGYTDTQYF
TRBV4-2	15	CASSRVEEANYGYTF
TRBV19	13	CASSIGTKDPFSF
TRBV11-2	12	CASSPTHNEQFF
TRBV5-1	14	CASSVGGITDTQYF
TRBV7-8	16	CASSFHPRGFAGELFF
TRBV2	15	CASSEITAGNAEAFF
TRBV5-1	14	CASSFRQQTGELFF
TRBV9	13	CASSVYPRGGYTF
TRBV2	14	CASSLDRGGNEQFF
TRBV18	14	CASSPGGAVYEQYF
TRBV19	15	CASSIRPGYNSPLHF
TRBV11-2	13	CASSRGQNYEQYF
TRBV5-5	14	CASSPGQGGSPLHF
TRBV4-2	15	CASSPTGAANYGYTF
TRBV30	13	CAWSVGAADTQYF
TRBV2	13	CASRTTGGYGYTF
TRBV5-1	18	CASRPPGTSGGNSYEQYF
TRBV5-1	17	CASSPSFTGGSGNTIYF
TRBV19	14	CASSGSKQHQPQHF
TRBV28	15	CASRRTGGSVEKLFF
TRBV5-1	15	CASSLGTGDNQPQHF
TRBV27	15	CASRISSGATDTQYF